Following are 19 T cell receptor beta chains from one sample sequenced in a study of T and B cells in COVID-19 patients. Blood genomic DNA input for TRB amplification was roughly 250-500 ng. Multiplex PCR with BIOMED2 TRB-A/B primer pools amplified TRB rearrangements. Each CDR3 protein gets one entry after TCRdb re-called the multiplex PCR reads with MiXCR. The table records 10,000 to 15,000 distinct CDR3 sequences, approximately 31% of them present only once. Sequencing used blood. These receptor sequences come from a human donor who had recovered from COVID-19.

The chain is built from TRBV18 and TRBJ1-2, with D tentatively TRBD1 (6 bases). In germline, CDR1 is KGHSH, CDR2 LQKENI. The CDR3 contains 14 residues. Trimming pared 4 bases from V and 6 bases from J, leaving 15 bases between. The CDR3 loop reads CASSRGQQENGYTF. CDR3 DNA: TGTGCCAGCTCACGAGGACAGCAGGAGAATGGCTACACCTTC.

As to this clonotype: The junction departs from germline at one end; a sequencing error may be responsible. The chain combines TRBV4-3 with TRBJ2-3; a possible D gene is TRBD2 (5 bases). The CDR3 runs to 16 residues. Germline CDR1 LGHNA, CDR2 YSLEER. The chain's CDR3 is CASSQDQASNTDTQYF. The DNA for the CDR3 is TGTGCCAGCAGCCAAGATCAGGCTAGCAACACAGATACGCAGTATTTT.

This clonotype was detected only a few times. This chain links TRBV6-1 with TRBJ2-7; 11 nucleotides match TRBD2. V lost 6 bases and J lost 5; bases outside the gene matches: 15. Per germline, CDR1 MNHNS and CDR2 SASEGT. This CDR3 is built from 17 residues. CDR3 loop: CASRIFELAGGQHEQYF. The CDR3 nucleotides are TGTGCCAGCAGGATATTCGAGCTAGCGGGAGGTCAACACGAGCAGTACTTC.

Ten or more counts support this clonotype. This chain joins TRBV11-3 and TRBJ1-4, with D unresolved. Germline values: CDR1 SGHNT, CDR2 YENEEA. Trimming left V 0 bases short and J 2 bases short, with 13 bases between. The CDR3 is 17 residues long. The CDR3: CASSLEGIKATNEKLFF. CDR3 sequence (DNA): TGTGCCAGCAGCTTAGAGGGGATCAAGGCTACTAATGAAAAACTGTTTTTT.

The V gene is TRBV6-2 or TRBV6-3, the J gene TRBJ2-5, with 10 bases matching TRBD1. With 11 bases clipped from V and 4 bases from J, the junction kept 7 bases outside the gene matches. Germline CDR1 and CDR2: MNHEY and SVGEGT. The CDR3 is 13 residues long. Written as DNA, the CDR3 is TGTGCCGGGGGACAGGGGATCGTAGAGACCCAGTACTTC. It yields the protein CAGGQGIVETQYF.

This clonotype was observed a handful of times. The chain joins TRBV6-2 or TRBV6-3 to TRBJ1-6, with D possibly matching TRBD1 (6 bases). The germline gives CDR1 MNHEY, CDR2 SVGEGT. V lost 7 bases and J 7 bases, leaving 11 bases between the germline ends. The CDR3 is made up of 13 amino acids. CDR3 DNA sequence: TGTGCCAGCACCCCGGGACAAAATTCACCCCTCCACTTT. Encoded protein: CASTPGQNSPLHF.

The sample holds a few counts of this clonotype. The CDR3 DNA follows: TGTGCCAGCAGTAAACCGGGACAGAGCTCCTACGAGCAGTACTTC. This translates into CASSKPGQSSYEQYF. The V gene is TRBV27, the J gene TRBJ2-7; TRBD1 aligns across 7 bases. Trimming at V came to 5 bases and at J to 0 bases, leaving 7 bases not matched to a gene. The CDR3 spans 15 residues. Germline CDR1 and CDR2: MNHEY and SMNVEV (reference sequence).

By share, this clonotype ranks as medium-sized. V and J are TRBV11-1 and TRBJ2-2, with TRBD2 matching 8 bases. This CDR3 spans 17 amino acids. CDR1 SGHAT and CDR2 FQDESV come from the germline V gene (reference sequence). Trimming at V came to 1 base and at J to 1 base, leaving 5 bases not matched to a gene. CDR3 sequence reads: CASSLGASGWNTGELFF. As DNA, the CDR3 is TGTGCCAGCAGCTTAGGGGCTAGCGGGTGGAACACCGGGGAGCTGTTTTTT.

In regard to this clonotype: This may be a read error: a much more frequent sequence differs by one nucleotide. The chain has TRBV19 and TRBJ2-1; a weak D match, TRBD2 (6 bases). CDR1 is LNHDA, CDR2 SQIVND, per germline (reference sequence). The CDR3 length is 13 residues. CDR3 loop: CASTRLGRNEQIF. The CDR3 DNA sequence: TGTGCCAGTACCCGACTAGGGCGCAATGAGCAGATCTTC.

This clonotype is medium-sized. The gene calls are TRBV6-2 or TRBV6-3 and TRBJ2-5; D may be TRBD1 or TRBD2 (5 bases each). Trimming took 7 bases from V and 7 from J, leaving 13 bases between them. Per germline, CDR1 MNHEY and CDR2 SVGEGT. The CDR3 has 12 residues. This CDR3 is CASMVGRGTQYF. Written as DNA, the CDR3 is TGTGCCAGCATGGTGGGACGGGGGACCCAGTACTTC.

This clonotype was seen ten or more times. The chain employs TRBV19 and TRBJ1-5, with 7 bases identical to TRBD1. The germline gives CDR1 LNHDA, CDR2 SQIVND (reference sequence). J lost 10 bases, V lost 5 bases, and 11 bases had no gene match. The CDR3 consists of 14 residues. CDR3 region: CASSPSPQGEPQHF. CDR3 nucleotides: TGTGCCAGTAGTCCGTCCCCGCAGGGGGAACCCCAGCATTTT.

This clonotype was seen more than once but under ten times. This rearrangement joins TRBV15 to TRBJ1-2; D call uncertain. Germline V gives CDR1 LNHNV, CDR2 YYDKDF (reference sequence). CDR3 size: 16 residues. Trimming left V 0 bases short and J 0 bases short, with 11 bases between. This CDR3 reads CATSRELTGTNYGYTF. CDR3 DNA: TGTGCCACCAGCAGAGAATTAACCGGGACTAACTATGGCTACACCTTC.

This clonotype has at least ten counts. The chain uses TRBV15 and TRBJ2-1; D might be TRBD1 or TRBD2, each matching 5 bases. The germline V gene has CDR1 LNHNV and CDR2 YYDKDF (reference sequence). Deletions cut 5 bases from V and 5 bases from J, with 22 bases between. The length of the CDR3 is 17 residues. CDR3 nucleotide sequence: TGTGCCACCAGCCGATGGGGCCTTGGGCGGGTAGACAATGAGCAGTTCTTC. As protein: CATSRWGLGRVDNEQFF.

The V and J genes are TRBV5-1 and TRBJ2-3, with D possibly matching TRBD1 (6 bases). Germline V gene data show CDR1 as SGHRS and CDR2 as YFSETQ. This CDR3 has 14 residues. The V end was cut by 0 bases, the J end by 3 bases, with 8 bases between. This CDR3 reads CASSLAQGTDTQYF. CDR3 nucleotides: TGCGCCAGCAGCTTGGCACAGGGTACAGATACGCAGTATTTT.

The rearrangement uses TRBV18 and TRBJ2-1; D may be TRBD1 (6 bases). This CDR3 is 15 amino acids long. The V end lost 2 bases, the J end lost 6 bases, and 14 bases lay between the germline ends. CDR1 and CDR2 (germline): KGHSH, LQKENI. The CDR3: CASSPGGSFSNEQFF. DNA for the CDR3: TGTGCCAGCTCACCAGGGGGCAGTTTCAGCAATGAGCAGTTCTTC.

V and J are TRBV30 and TRBJ1-1; D remains ambiguous. CDR1 is GTSNPN, CDR2 SVGIG, per germline (reference sequence). Trimming pared 6 bases from V and 0 bases from J, leaving 11 bases between. This CDR3 region has 13 residues. The CDR3, as DNA: TGTGCCTGCCAGCCTTACATGAACACTGAAGCTTTCTTT. This sequence encodes CACQPYMNTEAFF.

This clonotype was recorded a few times. The chain links TRBV27 to TRBJ2-3; 12 nucleotides match TRBD2. J gave up 4 bases and V 6 bases, and 11 bases lay outside the gene matches. In germline, CDR1 is MNHEY, CDR2 SMNVEV (reference sequence). The CDR3 runs 17 residues. CDR3 bases: TGTGCCAGCAGCCTCGACCGACTAGCGGGAGCCCCAGATACGCAGTATTTT. It specifies CASSLDRLAGAPDTQYF.

The chain combines TRBV5-4 with TRBJ2-5, with D perhaps TRBD1 or TRBD2 (5 bases each). The CDR3 covers 16 residues. Per the germline V gene, CDR1 is SGHNT and CDR2 is YYREEE (reference sequence). Trimming left V 9 bases short and J 2 bases short, with 23 bases between. CDR3: CAIQHGVGDLQETQYF. DNA of the CDR3: TGTGCCATTCAGCACGGGGTGGGGGACCTACAAGAGACCCAGTACTTC. Full variable domain (outside the CDR3, taken from reference TRBV5-4 and TRBJ2-5): ETGVTQSPTHLIKTRGQQVTLRCSSQSGHNTVSWYQQALGQGPQFIFQYYREEENGRGNFPPRFSGLQFPNYSSELNVNALELDDSALYLCAIQHGVGDLQETQYFGPGTRLLVL.

This chain connects TRBV13 to TRBJ2-7, with 8 bases lining up with TRBD2. With 5 bases clipped from V and 2 bases from J, the junction kept 11 bases outside the gene matches. Germline-derived CDR1 and CDR2 are PRHDT and FYEKMQ (reference sequence). This CDR3 has 16 residues. CDR3 in DNA: TGTGCCAGCAGCCCAGCCGGCGGGAGGATACCCTACGAGCAGTACTTC. Translating it yields CASSPAGGRIPYEQYF.